The TCR beta chain under discussion was sequenced for a study of graft-versus-host responses after intestinal transplantation. The CDR3 is 14 residues long. After removal of 4 bases from V and 4 bases from J, the junction contained 6 bases not matched to a gene. Germline CDR1 reads LNHDA; CDR2 reads SQIVND (reference sequence). As concerns this clone: What it recognizes is unknown.

TCRdb's copy holds only in-frame clones and misses some; the assay was immunoSEQ multiplex PCR. The data hold more than 70,000 clones, with approximately 87% observed a single time. Sequenced here: unstimulated CD4+ T cells sorted from spleen or lymph node cells, sampled before intestinal transplant. The gene calls are TRBV19 and TRBJ1-1, with TRBD1 identical over 7 bases. The TCR was taken from a human donor who received an intestinal transplant. The CDR3 is CASSTDRVGTEAFF. CDR3 DNA sequence: TGTGCCAGTAGTACTGACAGGGTAGGCACTGAAGCTTTCTTT.